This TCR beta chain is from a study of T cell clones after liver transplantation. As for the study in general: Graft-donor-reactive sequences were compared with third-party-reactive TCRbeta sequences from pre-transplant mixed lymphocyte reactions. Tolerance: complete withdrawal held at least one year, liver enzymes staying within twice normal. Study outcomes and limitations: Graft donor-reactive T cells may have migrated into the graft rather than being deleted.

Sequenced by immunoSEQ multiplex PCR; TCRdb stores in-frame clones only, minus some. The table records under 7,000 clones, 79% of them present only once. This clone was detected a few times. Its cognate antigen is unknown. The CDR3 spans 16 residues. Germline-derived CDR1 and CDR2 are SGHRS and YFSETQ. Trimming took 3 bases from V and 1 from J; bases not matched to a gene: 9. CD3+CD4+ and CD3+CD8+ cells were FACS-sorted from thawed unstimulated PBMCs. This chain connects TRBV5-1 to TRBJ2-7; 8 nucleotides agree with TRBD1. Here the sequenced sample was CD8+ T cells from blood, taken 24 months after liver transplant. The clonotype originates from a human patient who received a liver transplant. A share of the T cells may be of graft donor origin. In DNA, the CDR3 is TGCGCCAGCAGCTCTTATCCGGGACAGGTATCCTACGAGCAGTACTTC. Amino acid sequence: CASSSYPGQVSYEQYF.